Sequencing of this T cell receptor beta chain was carried out in a study of T cells after yellow fever vaccination. Looking at the study overall: SMART-Seq v4 Ultra Low Input served to prepare low-cell-number fractions.

Regarding the study as a whole: Post-booster samples contained most primary-vaccination clones (more than 95% CD4, about 90% CD8). Abundant clonotypes from the bulk population could have been carried over as contaminants into FACS-sorted repertoires. The CD4 compartment and the CD8 compartment contained a small share of clonotypes in common.

This clonotype has at least ten counts. What it recognizes is unknown. TCRdb reanalysed the 5' RACE reads using MiXCR and keeps one entry per CDR3 protein. The sample lists around 310,000 distinct CDR3 sequences; 3.5% to 4.5% were seen once. This CDR3 is built from 13 residues. V was shortened by 5 bases and J by 6 bases, with 11 bases between the two germline ends. CDR1 and CDR2 from the germline V gene are MNHNY and SVGAGI (reference sequence). The chain is built from TRBV6-6 and TRBJ1-3; weak D call: TRBD1 (6 bases). The TCR sequence derives from a man younger than 35 who received the YFV17D yellow fever vaccine. This material consisted of PBMCs, taken 15 days after the yellow fever booster vaccination. The DNA for the CDR3 is TGTGCCAGCAGTCCCCAGGGGCAAAACACCATATATTTT. Protein: CASSPQGQNTIYF.